The next 21 T cell receptor beta chains were all read from a single sample in a study of OX40 agonist ivuxolimab in advanced cancers. The protocol used for the library was the immunoSEQ multiplex PCR assay. TCRdb carries this immuneACCESS record with in-frame sequences only. Its versions omit some clonotypes, under half of them owing to an unresolved V gene in the studies checked, with the rest unexplained. The sample has about 64,000 clones on record, roughly 80% of them singletons. The ten largest clones capture about 2.2% of the sample. The material sequenced was CD4+ or CD8+ T cells sorted from blood, taken in a trial of the OX40 agonist ivuxolimab. All receptors derive from an adult with an advanced solid tumor such as melanoma, head and neck, liver or kidney cancer.

The J gene is TRBJ2-7, the V gene TRBV30; a weak D match, TRBD1 (7 bases). This CDR3 is 13 amino acids long. Per germline, CDR1 GTSNPN and CDR2 SVGIG (reference sequence). The V end lost 0 bases, the J end lost 6 bases, and 12 bases lay between the germline ends. DNA for the CDR3: TGTGCCTGGAGTGTACGACAGGGAGGCGAGCAGTACTTC. It specifies CAWSVRQGGEQYF.

The J gene is TRBJ1-4, the V gene TRBV9; 9 bases line up with TRBD1. V lost 0 bases and J lost 7; bases outside the gene matches: 4. CDR3 length: 15 residues. CDR1 is SGDLS, CDR2 YYNGEE, per germline. The CDR3 loop reads CASSVAGQGFEKLFF. The CDR3 DNA follows: TGTGCCAGCAGCGTAGCGGGACAGGGATTTGAAAAACTGTTTTTT.

The genes are TRBV7-2 and TRBJ2-5, with D perhaps TRBD1 (5 bases). CDR1 and CDR2 (germline): SGHTA, FQGNSA. V lost 1 base and J 7 bases, leaving 13 bases between the germline ends. The CDR3 runs 14 residues. The CDR3 region is CASSLGRREGTQYF. CDR3 sequence (DNA): TGTGCCAGCAGCTTAGGTCGCAGGGAAGGGACCCAGTACTTC.

This rearrangement joins TRBV4-2 to TRBJ2-5; no clear D. Germline V gene lookup returns CDR1 LGHNA and CDR2 YNFKEQ. The V and J ends lost 2 bases and 5 bases respectively, with 21 bases between them. The length of the CDR3 is 17 residues. This chain's CDR3 is CASSQTASLVGSETQYF. DNA for the CDR3: TGTGCCAGCAGCCAAACAGCCTCCCTCGTGGGCTCCGAGACCCAGTACTTC.

The V gene is TRBV9, the J gene TRBJ2-1; D is undetermined. The CDR3 covers 15 residues. The germline gives CDR1 SGDLS, CDR2 YYNGEE. Trimming shortened V by 1 base and J by 5 bases, and 13 bases separated the two germline ends. The CDR3 here is CASSVHPSINNEQFF. CDR3 in DNA: TGTGCCAGCAGCGTACATCCTAGTATCAACAATGAGCAGTTCTTC.

The V call is TRBV6-6, the J call TRBJ1-1; D call uncertain. This CDR3 has 14 residues. The germline CDR1 and CDR2 sequences are MNHNY and SVGAGI (reference sequence). V was shortened by 6 bases and J by 8 bases, with 19 bases between the two germline ends. CDR3: CASSLQVTVPEAFF. The DNA for the CDR3 is TGTGCCAGCAGCCTCCAGGTTACCGTACCCGAAGCTTTCTTT.

The gene calls are TRBV9 and TRBJ1-2; perhaps TRBD1 as D (5 bases). Trimming pared 0 bases from V and 6 bases from J, leaving 9 bases between. Germline V gene lookup returns CDR1 SGDLS and CDR2 YYNGEE. The CDR3 loop spans 13 amino acids. CDR3 residues: CASSVEGNNGYTF. DNA of the CDR3: TGTGCCAGCAGCGTAGAGGGGAATAATGGCTACACCTTC.

This chain joins TRBV9 and TRBJ2-5; TRBD2 is a possible D gene (7 bases). With 0 bases removed from V and 3 bases from J, the gap between germline ends came to 18 bases. The CDR3 covers 17 residues. Looked up from germline, CDR1 is SGDLS and CDR2 is YYNGEE. This CDR3 reads CASSVAGWGGLKETQYF. The CDR3 DNA sequence: TGTGCCAGCAGCGTAGCAGGATGGGGGGGGCTAAAAGAGACCCAGTACTTC.

The J gene is TRBJ1-2, the V gene TRBV29-1, with a weak D call TRBD1 (6 bases). The CDR3 is made up of 14 amino acids. The V gene lost 6 bases and the J gene lost 4 bases, with 18 bases spanning the gap. CDR1 and CDR2 from the germline V gene are SQVTM and ANQGSEA. CDR3 coding DNA: TGCAGCGTACCGTCGGGGGGCGTGGGCTATGGCTACACCTTC. This sequence encodes CSVPSGGVGYGYTF.

This sequence joins TRBV2 and TRBJ1-1; the D is unclear. The CDR3 extends over 14 amino acids. The V gene's germline CDR1 is SNHLY and CDR2 FYNNEI. The CDR3 loop reads CATQPEGWSTEAFF. The DNA of the CDR3 is TGTGCAACGCAGCCCGAGGGTTGGTCGACTGAAGCTTTCTTT.

CDR3 sequence reads: CASSLRVEGYTF. In DNA form, the CDR3 reads TGTGCCAGCAGTTTACGGGTCGAAGGCTACACCTTC. The V gene is TRBV28, the J gene TRBJ1-2; no definite D call. This CDR3 region has 12 residues. Trimming took 2 bases from V and 8 from J, leaving 9 bases between them. Germline V gives CDR1 MDHEN, CDR2 SYDVKM.

This clone was detected once. V is TRBV7-9 and J is TRBJ2-5; the D gene is possibly TRBD2 (5 bases). Germline CDR1 SEHNR, CDR2 FQNEAQ (reference sequence). V shed 1 base and J shed 1 base, with 13 bases lying between them. This CDR3 is 16 amino acids long. Here the CDR3 reads CASSLGGAVPQETQYF. For the CDR3, the DNA is TGTGCCAGCAGCTTAGGTGGAGCGGTCCCCCAAGAGACCCAGTACTTC.

The rearrangement joins TRBV6-5 to TRBJ1-2; tentatively, D is TRBD1 (5 bases). V shed 4 bases and J shed 4 bases, with 13 bases lying between them. This CDR3 comprises 14 residues. Germline V gene data show CDR1 as MNHEY and CDR2 as SVGAGI. CDR3: CASSSSPGLYGYTF. The CDR3 DNA follows: TGTGCCAGCAGTTCATCCCCAGGGCTCTATGGCTACACCTTC.

This chain uses TRBV7-6 with TRBJ2-1; D unclear. This CDR3 region has 12 residues. Trimming removed 0 bases at V and 10 bases at J, with 7 bases between. Per germline, CDR1 SGHVS and CDR2 FNYEAQ. CDR3 loop: CASSLAGKEQFF. The CDR3 DNA sequence: TGTGCCAGCAGCTTAGCCGGCAAGGAGCAGTTCTTC.

The chain links TRBV15 to TRBJ2-3; D could derive from TRBD1 or TRBD2 (7 bases each). Germline values: CDR1 LNHNV, CDR2 YYDKDF (reference sequence). The CDR3 length is 16 residues. With 6 bases removed from V and 2 bases from J, the gap between germline ends came to 18 bases. The chain's CDR3 is CATSSGGAGNTDTQYF. The CDR3 bases are TGTGCCACCAGTTCAGGGGGGGCGGGAAACACAGATACGCAGTATTTT.

V and J are TRBV7-2 and TRBJ2-1; TRBD1 might be the D (5 bases). Germline V gives CDR1 SGHTA, CDR2 FQGNSA. V gave up 5 bases and J gave up 5 bases, with 13 bases separating them. The CDR3 loop spans 14 amino acids. The chain's CDR3 is CASSPDTTHNEQFF. The CDR3, as DNA: TGTGCCAGCAGCCCGGACACGACTCACAATGAGCAGTTCTTC.

A few counts support this clone. The V and J genes are TRBV11-2 and TRBJ1-4; D possibly corresponds to TRBD1 (5 bases). Trimming took off 5 bases at V and 8 bases at J, with 18 bases between the two ends. Per germline, CDR1 SGHAT and CDR2 FQNNGV. The CDR3 is 15 residues long. Written as DNA, the CDR3 is TGTGCCAGCAGCCCGGGGACGTTTGAAGAGGAAAAACTGTTTTTT. Its protein product is CASSPGTFEEEKLFF.

V gene TRBV21-1 combines with J gene TRBJ1-5; TRBD1 reflects the table's D call only, with no check against the DNA. TRBV21-1 is reported as a pseudogene. The CDR3 is 13 residues long. The CDR3 loop is CASGTGEAQPQHF. DNA of the CDR3: TGTGCCAGCGGGACAGGGGAAGCTCAGCCCCAGCATTTT.

The V and J genes are TRBV2 and TRBJ1-1; D is possibly TRBD1 (5 bases). Trimming left V 6 bases short and J 3 bases short, with 11 bases between. The CDR3 spans 13 residues. The germline gives CDR1 SNHLY, CDR2 FYNNEI. In nucleotides, the CDR3 is TGTGCCAGCAGAGGGACGGTCTACACTGAAGCTTTCTTT. Its translation is CASRGTVYTEAFF.

The rearrangement joins TRBV7-2 to TRBJ2-7; D remains ambiguous. V was trimmed by 2 bases and J by 0 bases, leaving 11 bases between them. CDR3 length equals 15 residues. The germline gives CDR1 SGHTA, CDR2 FQGNSA. CDR3 in amino acids: CASSLSYRSSYEQYF. The DNA for the CDR3 is TGTGCCAGCAGCTTAAGCTATCGGTCCTCCTACGAGCAGTACTTC.

CDR3 amino acids: CASSLVGSFYGYTF. CDR3 coding DNA: TGTGCCAGCAGCTTGGTGGGATCCTTCTATGGCTACACCTTC. The chain couples TRBV5-5 to TRBJ1-2; the D is unclear. The germline gives CDR1 SGHKS, CDR2 YYEKEE (reference sequence). The CDR3 is made up of 14 amino acids. The germline V and J ends were trimmed by 0 bases and 4 bases, with 10 bases remaining between them. Supplemented by reference TRBV5-5 and TRBJ1-2, the full variable domain reads DAGVTQSPTHLIKTRGQQVTLRCSPISGHKSVSWYQQVLGQGPQFIFQYYEKEERGRGNFPDRFSARQFPNYSSELNVNALLLGDSALYLCASSLVGSFYGYTFGSGTRLTVV.